In its sample, the clone carrying this T cell receptor beta chain was seen many times. Its target is not known. The CDR3 length is 12 residues. With 0 bases removed from V and 10 bases from J, the gap between germline ends came to 7 bases. Germline CDR1 and CDR2: SGHAT and FQNNGV. This specimen belongs to a study of regulatory T cells in long-lasting Graves disease. Study results and limitations: The number of shared public clonotypes was higher in persistent patients (about 3,000) than new patients (just over 950). Persistent disease was associated with favored TRBV28 usage and with favored use of TRBJ1-2 and TRBJ2-5. Since the sample size was small, accuracy may have been reduced.

CDR3 regions were amplified by Arm-PCR using iRepertoire HTBI primers to build TCR beta libraries. Via MiXCR, TCRdb re-called the multiplex PCR reads, giving one row per CDR3 protein. The data hold some 500,000 distinct CDR3 sequences, with more than 15% observed a single time. Time point noted: newly diagnosed GD, antithyroid drugs for less than 3 months. RNA extracted from PBMCs served as the sequencing template. The same data also went into a second study, on T cells in Graves' hyperthyroidism and ophthalmopathy. Turning to that study: Separating ophthalmopathy from stable hyperthyroidism was achieved by a 13 V-J model.

The specimen comprised peripheral blood mononuclear cells (PBMCs), sampled at new diagnosis, from a patient treated with antithyroid drugs. The TCR sequence derives from a woman aged 35-60 years with Graves disease. The J gene is TRBJ2-1, the V gene TRBV11-2; TRBD2 might be the D (5 bases). The CDR3 region has the DNA TGTGCCAGCAGCTTAGAGAGGGCGGAGCAGTTCTTC. Protein sequence: CASSLERAEQFF.